These T cell receptor beta chains were read from a single sample in a study of Ad26.COV2.S vaccination and SARS-CoV-2 variants. Clones were sequenced by immunoSEQ multiplex PCR, and TCRdb holds only the in-frame ones, with some missing. The sample includes 400,000 to 500,000 clones, nearly 90% of them seen just once. Here the sequenced sample was peripheral blood, taken in a trial of Ad26.COV2.S vaccine versus placebo. The origin of the receptors is a person between 18 and 65 years old who received the Ad26.COV2.S COVID-19 vaccine or a placebo. Both conserved end residues are part of each CDR3. A D gene is named only where the DNA matches it firmly. For some rows the clone size is stated as once, few or many, or as a class when expanded; others skip it.

J gene: TRBJ1-4
D gene: -
V gene: TRBV6-1
clone size: -
CDR3 protein: CASSEGEWGEKLFF
CDR3 DNA: TGTGCCAGCAGTGAAGGGGAGTGGGGGGAAAAACTGTTTTTT

J gene: TRBJ2-5
D gene: -
V gene: TRBV11-3
clone size: -
CDR3 protein: CASSLRGTQETQYF
CDR3 DNA: TGTGCCAGCAGCTTAAGAGGGACTCAAGAGACCCAGTACTTC

J gene: TRBJ1-1
D gene: -
V gene: TRBV3-1/TRBV3-2
clone size: once
CDR3 protein: CASSQDKCRQSYEAFF
CDR3 DNA: TGTGCCAGCAGCCAAGATAAATGTCGACAATCCTATGAAGCTTTCTTT

J gene: TRBJ1-1
D gene: TRBD1
V gene: TRBV6-2/TRBV6-3
clone size: -
CDR3 protein: CASSLGGTTEAFF
CDR3 DNA: TGTGCCAGCAGTTTAGGGGGCACCACTGAAGCTTTCTTT

J gene: TRBJ2-1
D gene: TRBD1
V gene: TRBV4-2
clone size: -
CDR3 protein: CASSHPDRERMAEQFF
CDR3 DNA: TGTGCCAGCAGCCACCCGGACAGGGAAAGGATGGCTGAGCAGTTCTTC

J gene: TRBJ1-5
D gene: -
V gene: TRBV19
clone size: -
CDR3 protein: CASSIGTALFNQPQHF
CDR3 DNA: TGTGCCAGTAGTATAGGTACAGCCCTCTTTAATCAGCCCCAGCATTTT

J gene: TRBJ2-1
D gene: TRBD2
V gene: TRBV7-6
clone size: -
CDR3 protein: CASSLAGDYNEQFF
CDR3 DNA: TGTGCCAGTTCACTAGCGGGTGACTACAATGAGCAGTTCTTC

J gene: TRBJ2-5
D gene: -
V gene: TRBV6-5
clone size: -
CDR3 protein: CASRGLETQYF
CDR3 DNA: TGTGCCAGCAGGGGCCTTGAGACCCAGTACTTC

J gene: TRBJ2-3
D gene: -
V gene: TRBV7-8
clone size: -
CDR3 protein: CASSLQGADTQYF
CDR3 DNA: TGTGCCAGCAGCTTACAGGGTGCAGATACGCAGTATTTT

J gene: TRBJ1-2
D gene: -
V gene: TRBV29-1
clone size: -
CDR3 protein: CSVEVVAGSDGYTF
CDR3 DNA: TGCAGCGTTGAAGTCGTGGCAGGCTCGGATGGCTACACCTTC

J gene: TRBJ1-4
D gene: -
V gene: TRBV5-1
clone size: -
CDR3 protein: CASSYTSVGEKLFF
CDR3 DNA: TGCGCCAGCAGCTACACTAGTGTCGGTGAAAAACTGTTTTTT

J gene: TRBJ2-7
D gene: TRBD2
V gene: TRBV29-1
clone size: -
CDR3 protein: CSVEGGLYNSYEQYF
CDR3 DNA: TGCAGCGTTGAGGGAGGGTTGTACAACTCCTACGAGCAGTACTTC

J gene: TRBJ1-1
D gene: TRBD1
V gene: TRBV28
clone size: -
CDR3 protein: CASSFDRVGTEAFF
CDR3 DNA: TGTGCCAGCAGTTTTGACAGGGTAGGCACTGAAGCTTTCTTT

J gene: TRBJ1-5
D gene: -
V gene: TRBV7-2
clone size: -
CDR3 protein: CASSFSAGLNQPQHF
CDR3 DNA: TGTGCCAGCAGCTTCTCCGCAGGCTTAAATCAGCCCCAGCATTTT

J gene: TRBJ2-1
D gene: -
V gene: TRBV2
clone size: -
CDR3 protein: CASSVTDGNEQFF
CDR3 DNA: TGTGCCAGCAGTGTAACGGACGGAAATGAGCAGTTCTTC

J gene: TRBJ1-2
D gene: -
V gene: TRBV28
clone size: -
CDR3 protein: CASSSPGSPGYTF
CDR3 DNA: TGTGCCAGCAGTTCCCCCGGGTCCCCGGGCTACACCTTC

J gene: TRBJ2-1
D gene: -
V gene: TRBV6-6
clone size: -
CDR3 protein: CASTRGRGNYNEQFF
CDR3 DNA: TGTGCCAGCACCCGGGGACGCGGGAACTACAATGAGCAGTTCTTC

J gene: TRBJ2-7
D gene: -
V gene: TRBV7-9
clone size: -
CDR3 protein: CASSLAQVNEQYF
CDR3 DNA: TGTGCCAGCAGCTTAGCGCAGGTGAACGAGCAGTACTTC

J gene: TRBJ1-2
D gene: TRBD1
V gene: TRBV4-3
clone size: -
CDR3 protein: CASSQDWRTGVLGYTF
CDR3 DNA: TGCGCCAGCAGCCAAGATTGGCGGACAGGGGTACTTGGCTACACCTTC

J gene: TRBJ2-2
D gene: -
V gene: TRBV5-1
clone size: -
CDR3 protein: CASSLTSRNTGELFF
CDR3 DNA: TGCGCCAGCAGCTTGACCAGCCGAAACACCGGGGAGCTGTTTTTT

J gene: TRBJ1-5
D gene: -
V gene: TRBV18
clone size: -
CDR3 protein: CASSPQGSNQPQHF
CDR3 DNA: TGTGCCAGCTCACCCCAGGGGAGCAATCAGCCCCAGCATTTT

J gene: TRBJ2-5
D gene: TRBD1
V gene: TRBV6-5
clone size: -
CDR3 protein: CASSYGAGQGLETQYF
CDR3 DNA: TGTGCCAGCAGTTACGGGGCTGGACAGGGTCTAGAGACCCAGTACTTC

J gene: TRBJ2-7
D gene: -
V gene: TRBV7-6
clone size: few
CDR3 protein: CASSTRPKGGYEQYF
CDR3 DNA: TGTGCCAGCAGCACCCGACCTAAGGGGGGGTACGAGCAGTACTTC

J gene: TRBJ2-2
D gene: -
V gene: TRBV4-1
clone size: -
CDR3 protein: CASSHGRELFF
CDR3 DNA: TGCGCCAGCAGCCACGGGAGGGAGCTGTTTTTT

J gene: TRBJ1-5
D gene: -
V gene: TRBV7-8
clone size: -
CDR3 protein: CASSLAMIDQGNQPQHF
CDR3 DNA: TGTGCCAGCAGCTTAGCGATGATAGACCAGGGAAATCAGCCCCAGCATTTT

J gene: TRBJ1-2
D gene: -
V gene: TRBV4-2
clone size: -
CDR3 protein: CASSQDPLRGMKGYTF
CDR3 DNA: TGTGCCAGCAGCCAGGACCCACTCCGGGGCATGAAAGGCTACACCTTC

J gene: TRBJ2-3
D gene: -
V gene: TRBV7-2
clone size: -
CDR3 protein: CASSFTRDTDTQYF
CDR3 DNA: TGTGCCAGCAGCTTCACCCGGGACACAGATACGCAGTATTTT

J gene: TRBJ1-1
D gene: -
V gene: TRBV10-3
clone size: -
CDR3 protein: CAISESSGAPTEAFF
CDR3 DNA: TGTGCCATCAGTGAGTCCTCAGGGGCTCCCACTGAAGCTTTCTTT

J gene: TRBJ2-3
D gene: TRBD2
V gene: TRBV6-2/TRBV6-3
clone size: -
CDR3 protein: CASSHRVAGVKDTQYF
CDR3 DNA: TGTGCCAGCAGTCACCGAGTAGCGGGAGTTAAAGATACGCAGTATTTT

J gene: TRBJ2-6
D gene: -
V gene: TRBV15
clone size: -
CDR3 protein: CATSRERGSGANVLTF
CDR3 DNA: TGTGCCACCAGCAGAGAACGGGGATCCGGGGCCAACGTCCTGACTTTC

J gene: TRBJ1-5
D gene: -
V gene: TRBV5-8
clone size: few
CDR3 protein: CASSLKMGDPQHF
CDR3 DNA: TGTGCCAGCAGCTTGAAAATGGGTGATCCCCAGCATTTT

J gene: TRBJ1-4
D gene: TRBD1
V gene: TRBV6-5
clone size: -
CDR3 protein: CASSYTGGREKLFF
CDR3 DNA: TGTGCCAGCAGCTACACAGGGGGAAGAGAAAAACTGTTTTTT

J gene: TRBJ2-5
D gene: -
V gene: TRBV2
clone size: -
CDR3 protein: CASSEEARLTQYF
CDR3 DNA: TGTGCCAGCAGTGAAGAGGCCCGCCTTACCCAGTACTTC

J gene: TRBJ2-5
D gene: -
V gene: TRBV19
clone size: -
CDR3 protein: CASSIRGQETQYF
CDR3 DNA: TGTGCCAGTAGTATACGGGGCCAAGAGACCCAGTACTTC

J gene: TRBJ2-7
D gene: -
V gene: TRBV2
clone size: -
CDR3 protein: CASSEVGGGEQYF
CDR3 DNA: TGTGCCAGCAGTGAAGTTGGGGGAGGCGAGCAGTACTTC

J gene: TRBJ1-2
D gene: -
V gene: TRBV10-1
clone size: few
CDR3 protein: CASRIVAGEVRDYGYTF
CDR3 DNA: TGCGCCAGCCGTATAGTGGCGGGAGAGGTTAGGGACTATGGCTACACCTTC

J gene: TRBJ1-2
D gene: -
V gene: TRBV5-6
clone size: -
CDR3 protein: CASSLWGEGYTF
CDR3 DNA: TGTGCCAGCAGCTTGTGGGGTGAGGGCTACACCTTC

J gene: TRBJ1-6
D gene: -
V gene: TRBV11-2
clone size: few
CDR3 protein: CASSLVSGKGSPLHF
CDR3 DNA: TGTGCCAGCAGCTTAGTGTCGGGGAAGGGTTCACCCCTCCACTTT

J gene: TRBJ1-1
D gene: -
V gene: TRBV6-1
clone size: -
CDR3 protein: CASSEGEVGEDGNMNTEAFF
CDR3 DNA: TGTGCCAGCAGTGAAGGGGAGGTAGGGGAGGATGGTAACATGAACACTGAAGCTTTCTTT

J gene: TRBJ2-7
D gene: TRBD1
V gene: TRBV19
clone size: -
CDR3 protein: CASSLYGQGGEQYF
CDR3 DNA: TGTGCCAGTAGTCTATACGGACAGGGAGGCGAGCAGTACTTC